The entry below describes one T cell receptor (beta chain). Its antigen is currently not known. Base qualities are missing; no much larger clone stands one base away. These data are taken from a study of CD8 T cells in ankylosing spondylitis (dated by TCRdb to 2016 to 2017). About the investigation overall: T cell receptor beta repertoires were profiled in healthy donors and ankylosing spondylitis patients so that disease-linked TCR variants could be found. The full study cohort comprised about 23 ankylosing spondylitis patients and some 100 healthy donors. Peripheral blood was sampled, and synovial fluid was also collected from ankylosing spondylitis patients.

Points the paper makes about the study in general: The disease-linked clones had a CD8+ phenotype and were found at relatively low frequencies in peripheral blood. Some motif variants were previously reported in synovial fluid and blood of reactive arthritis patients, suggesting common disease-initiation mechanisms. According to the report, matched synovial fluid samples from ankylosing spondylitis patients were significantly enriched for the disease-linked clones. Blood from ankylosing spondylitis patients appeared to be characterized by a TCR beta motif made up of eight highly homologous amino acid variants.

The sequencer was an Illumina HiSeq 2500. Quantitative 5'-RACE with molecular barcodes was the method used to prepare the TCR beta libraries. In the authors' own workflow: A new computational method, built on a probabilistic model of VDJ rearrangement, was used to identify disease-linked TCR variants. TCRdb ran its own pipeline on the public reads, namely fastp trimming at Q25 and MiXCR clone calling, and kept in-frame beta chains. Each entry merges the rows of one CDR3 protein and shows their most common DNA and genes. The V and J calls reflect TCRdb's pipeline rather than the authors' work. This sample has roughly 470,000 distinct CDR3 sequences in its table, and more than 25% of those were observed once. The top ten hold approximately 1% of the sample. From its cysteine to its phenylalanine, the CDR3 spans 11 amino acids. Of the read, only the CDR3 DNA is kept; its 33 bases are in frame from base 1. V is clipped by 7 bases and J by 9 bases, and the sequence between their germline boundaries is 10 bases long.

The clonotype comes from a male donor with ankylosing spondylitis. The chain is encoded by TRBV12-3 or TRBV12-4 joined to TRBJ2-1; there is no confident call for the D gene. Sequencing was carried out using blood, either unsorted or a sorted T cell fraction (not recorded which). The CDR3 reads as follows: CASTITSEQFF. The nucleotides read TGTGCCAGCACCATTACGAGTGAGCAGTTCTTC.